Below, one T cell receptor (beta chain) is given with its context. The data belong to a study of blood T cell repertoires in COVID-19. Participants had their cohort set by participant-reported clinical history. V gave up 6 bases and J gave up 0 bases, with 19 bases separating them. The CDR3 extends over 17 amino acids. Germline-derived CDR1 and CDR2 are MNHEY and SMNVEV (reference sequence). Original analysis: For nucleated cells, counts were estimated from reference gene primer amplification. Profiled with immunoSEQ multiplex PCR; TCRdb holds only in-frame clones, not every one. V and J calls and clone size come straight from that table; D and trimming were deduced from the DNA. Here the sample spans approximately 250,000 clones, approximately 90% being singletons.

Sequenced: PBMCs or T cells enriched from blood (not recorded which). This receptor was taken from a young woman with acute COVID-19. The chain links TRBV27 to TRBJ2-3; a weak D match, TRBD1 (5 bases). DNA of the CDR3: TGTGCCAGCAGCCATATCATTCAGGGATCTAGCACAGATACGCAGTATTTT. Its translation is CASSHIIQGSSTDTQYF.